The 26 T cell receptor beta chains reported below all come from one sample, sequenced in a study of T cells in Graves' hyperthyroidism and ophthalmopathy. Template material for amplifying TCR beta CDR3 regions consisted of RNA transcripts. A set of HTBI primers served as the primers for a first-round RT-PCR of the TCR CDR3. Using its own MiXCR run on the multiplex PCR reads, TCRdb lists one record per CDR3 protein. The sample has about 400,000 distinct CDR3 sequences, around 15% seen once. The sample consisted of blood. These receptors all stem from a man over 45 with Graves' ophthalmopathy.

This clonotype was seen a handful of times. This sequence may be a read error, since a much larger clone differs from it by one base. The chain recombines TRBV5-1 with TRBJ2-1, with D perhaps assigned TRBD1 or TRBD2 (7 bases each). There are 13 residues in the CDR3. Germline values: CDR1 SGHRS, CDR2 YFSETQ. The CDR3 sequence: CVSRSGTDNEQFF. CDR3 bases: TGCGTCAGCCGGAGCGGGACAGACAATGAGCAGTTCTTC.

The CDR3 protein is CASSLSSGRAWDEQFF. CDR3 sequence (DNA): TGTGCCAGCAGTTTGTCTAGCGGGAGGGCCTGGGATGAGCAGTTCTTC. V usage is TRBV28 and J usage is TRBJ2-1, with 12 positions matching TRBD2. Per the germline V gene, CDR1 is MDHEN and CDR2 is SYDVKM. CDR3 size: 16 residues. The ends lost 3 bases at V and 8 bases at J; junction bases unmatched: 8.

The chain employs TRBV2 and TRBJ1-2; 8 positions match TRBD1. Germline CDR1 reads SNHLY; CDR2 reads FYNNEI. CDR3 size: 13 residues. Losses at the gene ends were 6 bases for V and 5 bases for J; bases not matched to a gene: 5. The CDR3 coding sequence is TGTGCCAGCAGACCCGGGACAGGATATGGCTACACCTTC. Protein sequence: CASRPGTGYGYTF. Full variable domain (remainder filled in from reference TRBV2 and TRBJ1-2): EPEVTQTPSHQVTQMGQEVILRCVPISNHLYFYWYRQILGQKVEFLVSFYNNEISEKSEIFDDQFSVERPDGSNFTLKIRSTKLEDSAMYFCASRPGTGYGYTFGSGTRLTVV.

The sample holds a few counts of this clonotype. The chain recombines TRBV6-1 with TRBJ2-5; 9 bases line up with TRBD2. V lost 2 bases to trimming and J lost 13 bases; unmatched junction nucleotides: 8. The germline CDR1 and CDR2 sequences are MNHNS and SASEGT. The CDR3 totals 13 residues. CDR3 amino acids: CASSESVRGRGYF. The CDR3 DNA is TGTGCCAGCAGTGAATCCGTCCGCGGGAGGGGGTACTTC.

The chain's CDR3 is CASSSGPYQPQHF. CDR3 DNA sequence: TGTGCCAGCAGCTCGGGACCCTATCAGCCCCAGCATTTT. This chain joins TRBV7-9 and TRBJ1-5; perhaps TRBD1 as D (5 bases). V was trimmed by 4 bases and J by 5 bases, leaving 9 bases between them. This CDR3 contains 13 residues. Germline V gene data show CDR1 as SEHNR and CDR2 as FQNEAQ (reference sequence).

This clonotype was observed a handful of times. The chain couples TRBV20-1 to TRBJ2-1; 8 bases line up with TRBD2. The V gene's germline CDR1 is DFQATT and CDR2 SNEGSKA (reference sequence). The CDR3 is 15 residues long. With 1 base clipped from V and 0 bases from J, the junction kept 2 bases outside the gene matches. The chain's CDR3 is CSARVAGHSYNEQFF. The CDR3 DNA reads TGCAGTGCTAGAGTAGCGGGACACTCCTACAATGAGCAGTTCTTC.

This clonotype occurred many times. The chain recombines TRBV7-9 with TRBJ2-7; 8 bases are a match to TRBD1. CDR1 is SEHNR, CDR2 FQNEAQ, per germline (reference sequence). Losses at the gene ends were 1 base for V and 7 bases for J; bases not matched to a gene: 6. The CDR3 totals 14 residues. The CDR3 bases are TGTGCCAGCAGCTTAGAAGGACAGGGAAGGGAGCAGTACTTC. Translated: CASSLEGQGREQYF.

The table lists this clonotype with many counts. The genes are TRBV28 and TRBJ2-7, with D possibly matching TRBD2 (6 bases). V lost 4 bases and J 3 bases, leaving 13 bases between the germline ends. The CDR3 consists of 14 residues. Germline assignment: CDR1 MDHEN and CDR2 SYDVKM. This CDR3 is CASSSPGLNYEQYF. Written as DNA, the CDR3 is TGTGCCAGCAGTTCCCCGGGACTGAACTACGAGCAGTACTTC.

The chain employs TRBV27 and TRBJ1-2; D is uncertain. Trimming removed 6 bases at V and 2 bases at J, with 13 bases between. The CDR3 has 14 amino acids. Germline V lookup: CDR1 MNHEY, CDR2 SMNVEV (reference sequence). The CDR3, as DNA: TGTGCCAGCAGATACAGTCTGGGGAACTATGGCTACACCTTC. It translates to CASRYSLGNYGYTF.

This clonotype was observed at least ten times. The chain uses TRBV11-3 and TRBJ2-1; TRBD2 aligns across 8 bases. This CDR3 is built from 14 residues. The V and J ends lost 2 bases and 5 bases, in that order; junction bases with no gene match: 2. CDR1 is SGHNT, CDR2 YENEEA, per germline. CDR3 sequence reads: CASSLFSGDNEQFF. CDR3 DNA: TGTGCCAGCAGCTTATTTAGCGGGGACAATGAGCAGTTCTTC.

This clonotype has a count of ten or more. The V and J genes are TRBV11-2 and TRBJ2-1; 11 bases align to TRBD2. After removal of 1 base from V and 8 bases from J, the junction contained 7 bases not matched to a gene. Germline CDR1 reads SGHAT; CDR2 reads FQNNGV. The CDR3 spans 16 residues. CDR3 sequence reads: CASSLAFSGRAYEQFF. The CDR3 bases are TGTGCCAGCAGCTTAGCTTTTAGCGGGAGGGCCTATGAGCAGTTCTTC. The whole variable domain, remainder taken from reference TRBV11-2 and TRBJ2-1, is EAGVAQSPRYKIIEKRQSVAFWCNPISGHATLYWYQQILGQGPKLLIQFQNNGVVDDSQLPKDRFSAERLKGVDSTLKIQPAKLEDSAVYLCASSLAFSGRAYEQFFGPGTRLTVL.

This clonotype was observed a few times. V and J are TRBV12-3 or TRBV12-4 and TRBJ2-1; the D call may be TRBD1 or TRBD2 (6 bases each). The CDR3 has 14 amino acids. Trimming left V 1 base short and J 7 bases short, with 11 bases between. CDR3 in amino acids: CASSLGGGQNEQFF. DNA for the CDR3: TGTGCCAGCAGTTTAGGTGGGGGGCAAAATGAGCAGTTCTTC.

The genes are TRBV5-4 and TRBJ1-4, with D tentatively TRBD1 (6 bases). This CDR3 is built from 17 residues. Germline V gives CDR1 SGHNT, CDR2 YYREEE (reference sequence). V was clipped by 4 bases and J by 1 base, with 17 bases between them. CDR3 amino acids: CASSAEQGSGTNEKLFF. Written as DNA, the CDR3 is TGTGCCAGCAGCGCGGAACAGGGTTCGGGAACTAATGAAAAACTGTTTTTT.

This clonotype was seen many times. This chain connects TRBV20-1 to TRBJ2-2; 12 bases are a match to TRBD1. The J segment lost 5 bases and the V segment lost 0 bases, leaving 7 bases of the junction unmatched. The CDR3 totals 17 residues. Germline V gene lookup returns CDR1 DFQATT and CDR2 SNEGSKA (reference sequence). DNA for the CDR3: TGCAGTGCTAGAGACCCACGGGACAGGGGGCGAACCGGGGAGCTGTTTTTT. This sequence encodes CSARDPRDRGRTGELFF.

This clonotype was seen a few times. J is TRBJ2-1 and V is TRBV5-5; TRBD2 matches at 12 bases. V gave up 3 bases and J gave up 0 bases; unmatched junction bases: 13. The CDR3 loop spans 20 amino acids. Germline V gene sequence: CDR1 SGHKS, CDR2 YYEKEE (reference sequence). DNA of the CDR3: TGTGCCAGCAGCTCACAGGGGGCAAAGACTAGCGGGAGCTCCTACAATGAGCAGTTCTTC. As protein: CASSSQGAKTSGSSYNEQFF.

This clonotype was recorded at least ten times. J is TRBJ2-7 and V is TRBV6-1; TRBD2 is a possible D gene (5 bases). CDR1 and CDR2 (germline): MNHNS, SASEGT. CDR3 length: 16 residues. V was trimmed by 3 bases and J by 0 bases, leaving 15 bases between them. The CDR3 nucleotides are TGTGCCAGCAGTGAGATGGCGGTAGCGCTCTCCTACGAGCAGTACTTC. It encodes CASSEMAVALSYEQYF.

This chain uses TRBV7-8 with TRBJ2-5, with 9 nucleotides matching TRBD2. The length of the CDR3 is 16 residues. V gave up 7 bases and J gave up 4 bases; unmatched junction bases: 13. Germline-derived CDR1 and CDR2 are SGHVS and FQNEAQ. The CDR3 region has the DNA TGTGCCAGCACCGCCGGCAGCGGGAGGAGCGTAGAGACCCAGTACTTC. Translated: CASTAGSGRSVETQYF. The full variable domain, in which reference TRBV7-8 and TRBJ2-5 provide the parts outside the CDR3, is GAGVSQSPRYKVAKRGQDVALRCDPISGHVSLFWYQQALGQGPEFLTYFQNEAQLDKSGLPSDRFFAERPEGSVSTLKIQRTQQEDSAVYLCASTAGSGRSVETQYFGPGTRLLVL.

This clonotype occurred many times. The rearrangement uses TRBV11-2 and TRBJ2-7; perhaps D is TRBD1 or TRBD2 (5 bases each). Trimming pared 4 bases from V and 2 bases from J, leaving 9 bases between. The CDR3 runs to 13 residues. Per germline, CDR1 SGHAT and CDR2 FQNNGV. The CDR3 nucleotides are TGTGCCAGCAGCTCCCGGGGCACCTACGAGCAGTACTTC. Translating gives CASSSRGTYEQYF.

This clonotype has at least ten counts. The chain joins TRBV7-9 to TRBJ1-4; 7 bases align to TRBD1. The V segment lost 2 bases and the J segment 7 bases; nucleotides outside the gene matches: 1. The CDR3 sequence is 13 residues long. Germline V gene lookup returns CDR1 SEHNR and CDR2 FQNEAQ (reference sequence). The CDR3 loop reads CASSLSGGEKLFF. In nucleotides, the CDR3 is TGTGCCAGCAGCTTATCAGGGGGTGAAAAACTGTTTTTT.

The sample holds a few counts of this clonotype. The gene calls are TRBV20-1 and TRBJ2-6; D gene ambiguous. This CDR3 comprises 15 residues. V was shortened by 3 bases and J by 1 base, with 10 bases between the two germline ends. Germline V gives CDR1 DFQATT, CDR2 SNEGSKA (reference sequence). The CDR3 nucleotides read TGCAGTGCTAGCCCCCTCTCGTCTGGGGCCAACGTCCTGACTTTC. Amino acid sequence: CSASPLSSGANVLTF.

This clonotype was seen ten or more times. This chain links TRBV14 with TRBJ2-1; no firm D call. In germline, CDR1 is SGHDN, CDR2 FVKESK. CDR3 length: 11 amino acids. Trimming pared 6 bases from V and 6 bases from J, leaving 6 bases between. CDR3 in amino acids: CASRRGNEQFF. As DNA, the CDR3 is TGTGCCAGCAGACGCGGCAATGAGCAGTTCTTC.

This clonotype was recorded many times. The V gene is TRBV13, the J gene TRBJ2-7; unclear D gene. The germline CDR1 and CDR2 sequences are PRHDT and FYEKMQ (reference sequence). Trimming pared 5 bases from V and 4 bases from J, leaving 12 bases between. This CDR3 is built from 13 residues. Here the CDR3 DNA reads TGTGCCAGCAGCCTCCCAGAGAGATACGAGCAGTACTTC. It is translated as CASSLPERYEQYF.

The chain has TRBV3-1 and TRBJ2-6; D not resolved. Germline V gives CDR1 LGHDT, CDR2 YNNKEL (reference sequence). This CDR3 spans 14 amino acids. V was clipped by 1 base and J by 5 bases, with 6 bases between them. This CDR3 is CASSQVSRANVLTF. The DNA for the CDR3 is TGTGCCAGCAGCCAAGTTAGTAGGGCCAACGTCCTGACTTTC. Variable domain in full (rest from reference TRBV3-1 and TRBJ2-6): DTAVSQTPKYLVTQMGNDKSIKCEQNLGHDTMYWYKQDSKKFLKIMFSYNNKELIINETVPNRFSPKSPDKAHLNLHINSLELGDSAVYFCASSQVSRANVLTFGAGSRLTVL.

CDR3 protein: CASSMLGADYEQYF. The CDR3 nucleotides are TGTGCCAGTAGTATGCTGGGGGCCGACTACGAGCAGTACTTC. This chain connects TRBV19 to TRBJ2-7, with D possibly matching TRBD1 (6 bases). The CDR3 is made up of 14 amino acids. The V end was cut by 3 bases, the J end by 3 bases, with 12 bases between. From germline, CDR1 is LNHDA and CDR2 SQIVND (reference sequence).

The chain uses TRBV13 and TRBJ2-2; D is unresolved. Germline assignment: CDR1 PRHDT and CDR2 FYEKMQ (reference sequence). This CDR3 is built from 14 residues. V lost 2 bases to trimming and J lost 1 base, with 5 bases between them. The CDR3 loop reads CASSLLMNTGELFF. CDR3 sequence (DNA): TGTGCCAGCAGCTTATTAATGAACACCGGGGAGCTGTTTTTT.

This clonotype was seen just once. This may come from a read error, since a much larger clone is one base off. Because the CDR3 is missing its conserved closing phenylalanine or tryptophan, this is likely a read error. The chain employs TRBV12-3 or TRBV12-4 and TRBJ2-7, with D maybe TRBD2 (5 bases). Trimming stripped 5 bases from V and 3 bases from J, with 14 bases between. The CDR3 has 14 amino acids. The CDR3 DNA sequence: TGTGCCAGCAGTCCCGGACGGGAAAACTACGAGCAGTACCTC. This gives the protein CASSPGRENYEQYL.